The 17 T cell receptor beta chains given below trace back to one sample, sequenced in a study of regulatory T cells in long-lasting Graves disease. In building TCR beta libraries, iRepertoire HTBI primers were used together with Arm-PCR of CDR3 regions. TCRdb processed the multiplex PCR reads anew with MiXCR; each CDR3 protein has one entry. Among about 430,000 distinct CDR3 sequences listed, roughly a fifth were seen once. Regarding time point: persistent/refractory GD, antithyroid drugs over 5 years with positive TRAb. After RNA was extracted from PBMCs, the TCR library was made from it. The sequencing here drew on peripheral blood mononuclear cells (PBMCs), taken when the disease was refractory, from a patient treated with antithyroid drugs. These receptor sequences come from a female donor with Graves disease.

This clonotype was observed at least ten times. This sequence joins TRBV6-5 and TRBJ2-7; 10 bases match TRBD2. This CDR3 region has 16 residues. V trimming: 2 bases; J trimming: 0 bases; junction bases outside the gene matches: 4. Per the germline V gene, CDR1 is MNHEY and CDR2 is SVGAGI. This CDR3 reads CASSYMSGRASYEQYF. CDR3 coding DNA: TGTGCCAGCAGTTACATGAGCGGGAGGGCCTCCTACGAGCAGTACTTC.

This clonotype was recorded many times. The chain recombines TRBV29-1 with TRBJ2-7; D unresolved. V was shortened by 4 bases and J by 0 bases, with 10 bases between the two germline ends. This CDR3 is 13 amino acids long. Germline V gene lookup returns CDR1 SQVTM and CDR2 ANQGSEA. The CDR3 protein is CSVVIKSSYEQYF. CDR3 bases: TGCAGCGTTGTTATTAAGAGCTCCTACGAGCAGTACTTC.

V usage is TRBV15 and J usage is TRBJ2-7, with 12 bases identical to TRBD2. CDR1 is LNHNV, CDR2 YYDKDF, per germline (reference sequence). V was pared by 1 base and J by 2 bases, with 3 bases of the junction left unmatched. The CDR3 consists of 16 residues. CDR3 sequence (DNA): TGTGCCACCAGCAGAGGACTAGCGGGAGTTCCCTACGAGCAGTACTTC. Translating gives CATSRGLAGVPYEQYF.

This clonotype was found many times. This chain joins TRBV12-3 or TRBV12-4 and TRBJ2-7, with D unclear. Trimming removed 1 base from V and 3 bases from J, with 13 bases in between. CDR3 length equals 15 residues. The CDR3 reads CASSLVSGSFYEQYF. The CDR3 DNA follows: TGTGCCAGCAGTTTAGTGTCGGGCAGCTTCTACGAGCAGTACTTC.

This clonotype is a singleton in its sample. The genes are TRBV15 and TRBJ2-5, with a weak D call TRBD2 (5 bases). The CDR3 is made up of 13 amino acids. Germline CDR1 LNHNV, CDR2 YYDKDF (reference sequence). With 1 base removed from V and 4 bases from J, the gap between germline ends came to 7 bases. CDR3 residues: CATSRGLLETQYF. In nucleotides, the CDR3 is TGTGCCACCAGCAGAGGACTACTAGAGACCCAGTACTTC.

The chain employs TRBV5-6 and TRBJ2-3; 8 nucleotides align to TRBD2. There are 16 residues in the CDR3. Unmatched junction bases numbered 7, after V lost 0 bases and J lost 4 bases. Germline CDR1 reads SGHDT; CDR2 reads YYEEEE. CDR3 nucleotide sequence: TGTGCCAGCAGCTTGGAATTAGCGGGACTCGCAGATACGCAGTATTTT. This encodes CASSLELAGLADTQYF. Combining the CDR3 with reference TRBV5-6 and TRBJ2-3 gives the whole variable domain DAGVTQSPTHLIKTRGQQVTLRCSPKSGHDTVSWYQQALGQGPQFIFQYYEEEERQRGNFPDRFSGHQFPNYSSELNVNALLLGDSALYLCASSLELAGLADTQYFGPGTRLTVL.

The table lists this clonotype with many counts. The genes are TRBV20-1 and TRBJ2-5, with 7 bases aligning to TRBD2. V shed 3 bases and J 5 bases; nucleotides not matched to a gene: 9. Germline V CDR1 and CDR2: DFQATT, SNEGSKA (reference sequence). The CDR3 has 14 residues. The CDR3 region is CSASLGGSEETQYF. The DNA of the CDR3 is TGCAGTGCTAGTCTGGGCGGGAGTGAGGAGACCCAGTACTTC.

The chain links TRBV6-2 or TRBV6-3 to TRBJ1-2; TRBD1 might be the D (5 bases). The germline V and J ends were trimmed by 9 bases and 0 bases, with 14 bases remaining between them. Germline-derived CDR1 and CDR2 are MNHEY and SVGEGT. CDR3 length: 14 residues. Here the CDR3 DNA reads TGTGCCAGTAGCGGGACTGGACCTAACTATGGCTACACCTTC. The encoded protein is CASSGTGPNYGYTF.

This clonotype has a handful of counts. The chain combines TRBV10-3 with TRBJ1-5; weak D call: TRBD1 (6 bases). CDR3 size: 14 residues. Germline-derived CDR1 and CDR2 are ENHRY and SYGVKD. V lost 2 bases to trimming and J lost 7 bases, with 12 bases between them. The CDR3 region is CAISEGGPGQPQHF. The CDR3 DNA is TGTGCCATCAGTGAGGGGGGGCCGGGGCAGCCCCAGCATTTT.

This clonotype was detected many times. The chain joins TRBV3-1 to TRBJ1-1, with D maybe TRBD1 (5 bases). Germline CDR1 reads LGHDT; CDR2 reads YNNKEL (reference sequence). Trimming cost V 0 bases and J 4 bases, with 12 bases left between them. This CDR3 has 15 amino acids. The CDR3 DNA reads as TGTGCCAGCAGCCAAGACATTCCCGGGGCCACTGAAGCTTTCTTT. This encodes CASSQDIPGATEAFF.

As for this clonotype: One end of the junction varies from germline; a read error may be responsible. The CDR3 loop reads CTSSVGGGTALNGEAFF. Written as DNA, the CDR3 is TGTACCAGCAGCGTAGGGGGAGGTACGGCCCTAAATGGGGAAGCTTTCTTT. The chain carries TRBV9 and TRBJ1-1; perhaps TRBD1 as D (6 bases). Germline CDR1 reads SGDLS; CDR2 reads YYNGEE. This CDR3 comprises 17 residues.

This clonotype was seen repeatedly, ten times or more. J is TRBJ1-1 and V is TRBV12-3 or TRBV12-4, with D hard to call. The ends were cut back, 7 bases at V and 0 bases at J, with 3 bases in the middle. The CDR3 contains 11 residues. The CDR3 sequence is CASIVNTEAFF. CDR3 DNA: TGTGCCAGCATTGTGAACACTGAAGCTTTCTTT.

At least ten counts were recorded for this clonotype. The genes are TRBV29-1 and TRBJ2-2; maybe TRBD2 (5 bases). Trimming shortened V by 0 bases and J by 6 bases, and 8 bases separated the two germline ends. CDR1 SQVTM and CDR2 ANQGSEA come from the germline V gene. CDR3 length: 13 residues. Written as DNA, the CDR3 is TGCAGCGTTGAAGATTCGGGGTCCGGGGAGCTGTTTTTT. Its translation is CSVEDSGSGELFF.

This clonotype was counted only a few times. The CDR3 here is CASSHQGILNYGYTF. The CDR3 bases are TGTGCCAGCAGCCATCAGGGTATACTTAACTATGGCTACACCTTC. The chain links TRBV14 to TRBJ1-2; possible D gene TRBD1, 5 bases. The CDR3 is 15 residues long. Germline CDR1 is SGHDN and CDR2 is FVKESK. The V end was cut by 3 bases, the J end by 1 base, with 12 bases between.

This clonotype was seen ten or more times. The chain has TRBV2 and TRBJ2-5; D perhaps matches TRBD2 (5 bases). Germline V gene lookup returns CDR1 SNHLY and CDR2 FYNNEI. This CDR3 region has 14 residues. The ends were cut back, 4 bases at V and 5 bases at J, with 14 bases in the middle. CDR3 in DNA: TGTGCCAGCAGTGGTCCCTCTAGCCTGGAGACCCAGTACTTC. Translated, it gives CASSGPSSLETQYF. Full variable domain (rest looked up from reference TRBV2 and TRBJ2-5): EPEVTQTPSHQVTQMGQEVILRCVPISNHLYFYWYRQILGQKVEFLVSFYNNEISEKSEIFDDQFSVERPDGSNFTLKIRSTKLEDSAMYFCASSGPSSLETQYFGPGTRLLVL.

The V call is TRBV4-3, the J call TRBJ1-3; D unresolved. The CDR3 runs 14 residues. CDR1 LGHNA and CDR2 YSLEER come from the germline V gene. Trimming stripped 1 base from V and 4 bases from J, with 8 bases between. The CDR3: CASSQVWTGNTIYF. As DNA, the CDR3 is TGCGCCAGCAGCCAAGTCTGGACGGGAAACACCATATATTTT.

This clonotype has a count of ten or more. The chain is built from TRBV28 and TRBJ2-2; D call uncertain. Trimming removed 6 bases from V and 5 bases from J, with 7 bases in between. The CDR3 length is 12 residues. CDR1 is MDHEN and CDR2 is SYDVKM in the germline V gene. CDR3 residues: CASRVRTGELFF. The CDR3, as DNA: TGTGCCAGCAGAGTCCGGACCGGGGAGCTGTTTTTT.